This T cell receptor (beta chain) was identified in a study of T cells after posttransplantation cyclophosphamide. Study findings and constraints: TRB overlap between skin or GI tissue T cells and blood was limited. Recipient CMV seropositivity and CMV reactivation strongly tracked TRB clonality. Later blood repertoires were often dominated by clones from the donor CD8+ memory compartment.

This clone appeared many times. What it recognizes is unknown. The related graft donor's blood sample was taken on the day of bone marrow donation. The protocol was immunoSEQ multiplex PCR, while the TCRdb copy is restricted to in-frame clones and leaves out a portion. The sample presents 20,000 to 25,000 clones, none singletons. The CDR3 contains 15 residues. The V and J ends lost 4 bases and 2 bases, in that order; junction bases with no gene match: 3. Germline CDR1 and CDR2: LNHDA and SQIVND (reference sequence). Material for sequencing was PBMCs. The sequence derives from a woman in her sixties or seventies in good health, CMV-negative, and a related stem cell transplant donor. This chain connects TRBV19 to TRBJ1-5, with 9 bases aligning to TRBD1. The CDR3 sequence: CASSTGQGGNQPQHF. CDR3 bases: TGTGCCAGTAGTACGGGACAGGGCGGCAATCAGCCCCAGCATTTT.